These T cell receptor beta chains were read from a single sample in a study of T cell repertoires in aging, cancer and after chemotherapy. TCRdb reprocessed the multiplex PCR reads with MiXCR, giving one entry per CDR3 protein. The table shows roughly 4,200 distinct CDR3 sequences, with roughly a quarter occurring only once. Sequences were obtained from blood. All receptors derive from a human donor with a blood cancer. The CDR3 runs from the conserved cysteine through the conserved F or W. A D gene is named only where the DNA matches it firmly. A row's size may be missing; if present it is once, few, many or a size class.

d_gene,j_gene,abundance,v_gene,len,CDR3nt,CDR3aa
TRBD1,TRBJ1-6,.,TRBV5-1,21,TGCGCCAGCAGCCTCACCGCTTGGACAGGGGCGCCCTACTCCTATAATTCACCCCTCCACTTT,CASSLTAWTGAPYSYNSPLHF
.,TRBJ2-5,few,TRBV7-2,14,TGTGCCAGCAGCTTGGTGAGCGGGCAAGAGACCCAGTACTTC,CASSLVSGQETQYF
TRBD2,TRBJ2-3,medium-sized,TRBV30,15,TGTGCCTGGAGAGCTGGGCTAGCGGGGACAGATACGCAGTATTTT,CAWRAGLAGTDTQYF
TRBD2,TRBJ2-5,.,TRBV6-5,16,TGTGCCAGCAGTTACCCCGGACTAGCGGTCCAAGAGACCCAGTACTTC,CASSYPGLAVQETQYF
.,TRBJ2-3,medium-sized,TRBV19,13,TGTGCCAGTAGCGTGCGGGACACAGATACGCAGTATTTT,CASSVRDTDTQYF
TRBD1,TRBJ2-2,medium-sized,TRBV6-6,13,TGTGCCAGCACCCGGGACAGCACCGGGGAGCTGTTTTTT,CASTRDSTGELFF
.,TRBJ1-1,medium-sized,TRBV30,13,TGTGCCTGGAGTGTAACAATGAACACTGAAGCTTTCTTT,CAWSVTMNTEAFF
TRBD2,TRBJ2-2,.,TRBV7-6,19,TGTGCCAGCAGCTTAGCTCCGGGACTAGCGGGAGGTTTGACCGGGGAGCTGTTTTTT,CASSLAPGLAGGLTGELFF
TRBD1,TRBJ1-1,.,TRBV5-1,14,TGCGCCAGCAGCTTGGAAGGGGGCGAAACTGAAGCTTTCTTT,CASSLEGGETEAFF
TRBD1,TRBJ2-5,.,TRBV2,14,TGTGCCAGCATGGCACAGGGGGCTAGTGAGACCCAGTACTTC,CASMAQGASETQYF
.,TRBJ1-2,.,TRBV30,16,TGTGCCTGGAGTGTAACGGGGACACCGAGCTCGGGTGGCTACACCTTC,CAWSVTGTPSSGGYTF
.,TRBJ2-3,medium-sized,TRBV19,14,TGTGCCAGTAGTACCGGACCAAGGGCAGATACGCAGTATTTT,CASSTGPRADTQYF
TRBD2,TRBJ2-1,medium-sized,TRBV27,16,TGTGCCAGCAGTCCGCTCACTAGCGGGACCTACAATGAGCAGTTCTTC,CASSPLTSGTYNEQFF
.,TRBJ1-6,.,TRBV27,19,TGTGCCAGCAGTTTATCCTTCAATGACGGGGGAGGATATAATTCACCCCTCCACTTT,CASSLSFNDGGGYNSPLHF
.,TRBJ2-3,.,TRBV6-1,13,TGTGCCACCAAGAATAGCGTCACAGATACGCAGTATTTT,CATKNSVTDTQYF
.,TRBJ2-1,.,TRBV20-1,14,TGCAGTGCTAGAGTTAGCCAGTCCTACAATGAGCAGTTCTTC,CSARVSQSYNEQFF
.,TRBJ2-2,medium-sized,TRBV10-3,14,TGTGCCATCAGTGCCTCACGACAGGACGGGGAGCTGTTTTTT,CAISASRQDGELFF
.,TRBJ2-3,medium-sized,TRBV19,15,TGTGCCAGTAGTGTCCGGGACACTCGCACAGATACGCAGTATTTT,CASSVRDTRTDTQYF
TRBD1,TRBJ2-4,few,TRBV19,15,TGTGGGATGGGACAGGGGGATAAACCCAAAAACATTCAGTACTTC,CGMGQGDKPKNIQYF
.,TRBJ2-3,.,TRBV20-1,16,TGCAGTGCTAGAGACCTTAGGTCGGGAGAGACAGATACGCAGTATTTT,CSARDLRSGETDTQYF
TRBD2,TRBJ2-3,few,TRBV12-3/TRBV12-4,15,TGTGCCAGCAGTTTAGCGGGACTAGCCACAGATACGCAGTATTTT,CASSLAGLATDTQYF
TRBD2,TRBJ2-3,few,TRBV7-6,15,TGTGCCAGCAGCCCGCTAGCGGGAATGACAGATACGCAGTATTTT,CASSPLAGMTDTQYF
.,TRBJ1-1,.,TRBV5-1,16,TGCGCCAGTCAAAGCGATCCAGGGACAAGGGGCTCTGAAGCTTTCTTT,CASQSDPGTRGSEAFF
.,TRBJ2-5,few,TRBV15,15,TGTGCCACCCAGTTTGGGATGGAGCGCCAAGAGACCCAGTACTTC,CATQFGMERQETQYF